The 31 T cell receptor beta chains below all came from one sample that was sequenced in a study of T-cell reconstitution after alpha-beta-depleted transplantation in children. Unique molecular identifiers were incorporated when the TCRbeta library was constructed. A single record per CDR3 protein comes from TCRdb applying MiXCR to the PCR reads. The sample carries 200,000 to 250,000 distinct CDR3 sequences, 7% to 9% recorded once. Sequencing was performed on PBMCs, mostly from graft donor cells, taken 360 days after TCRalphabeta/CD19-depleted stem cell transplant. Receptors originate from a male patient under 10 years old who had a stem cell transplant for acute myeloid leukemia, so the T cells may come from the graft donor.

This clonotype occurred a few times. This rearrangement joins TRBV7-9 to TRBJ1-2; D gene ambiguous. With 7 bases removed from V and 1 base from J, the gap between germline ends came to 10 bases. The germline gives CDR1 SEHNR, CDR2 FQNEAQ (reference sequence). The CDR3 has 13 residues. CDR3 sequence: CASTPEGNYGYTF. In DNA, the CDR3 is TGTGCCAGCACCCCTGAGGGTAACTATGGCTACACCTTC.

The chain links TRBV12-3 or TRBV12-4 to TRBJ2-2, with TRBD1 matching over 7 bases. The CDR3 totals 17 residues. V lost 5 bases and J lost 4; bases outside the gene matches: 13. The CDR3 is CASSVAPQGLATGELFF. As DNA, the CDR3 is TGTGCCAGCAGTGTCGCTCCACAGGGGTTGGCCACCGGGGAGCTGTTTTTT.

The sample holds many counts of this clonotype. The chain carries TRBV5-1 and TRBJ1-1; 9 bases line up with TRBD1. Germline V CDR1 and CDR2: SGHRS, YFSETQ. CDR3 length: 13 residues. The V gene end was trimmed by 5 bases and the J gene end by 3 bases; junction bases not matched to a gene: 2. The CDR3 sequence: CASRQGADTEAFF. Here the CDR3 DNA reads TGCGCCAGCAGACAGGGGGCCGACACTGAAGCTTTCTTT.

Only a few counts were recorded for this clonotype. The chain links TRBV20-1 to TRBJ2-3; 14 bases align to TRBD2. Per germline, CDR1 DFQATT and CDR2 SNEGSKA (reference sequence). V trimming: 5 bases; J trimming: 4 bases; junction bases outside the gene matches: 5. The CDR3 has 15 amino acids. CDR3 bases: TGCAGTGCTTCTTGGACTAGCGGGAGGCCAGATACGCAGTATTTT. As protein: CSASWTSGRPDTQYF.

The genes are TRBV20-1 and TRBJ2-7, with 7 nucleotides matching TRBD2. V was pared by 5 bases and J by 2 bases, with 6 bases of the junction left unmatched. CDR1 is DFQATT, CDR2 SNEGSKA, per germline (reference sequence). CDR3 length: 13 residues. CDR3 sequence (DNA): TGCAGTGCTTCCAGCGGGGAACCCTACGAGCAGTACGTC. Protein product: CSASSGEPYEQYV.

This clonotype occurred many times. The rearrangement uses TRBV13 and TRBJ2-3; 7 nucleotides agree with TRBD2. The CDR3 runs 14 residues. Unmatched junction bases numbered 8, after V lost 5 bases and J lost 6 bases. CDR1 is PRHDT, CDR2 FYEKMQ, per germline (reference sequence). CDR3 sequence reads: CASSVGLEVDTQYF. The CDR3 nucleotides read TGTGCCAGCAGCGTCGGACTAGAAGTGGATACGCAGTATTTT. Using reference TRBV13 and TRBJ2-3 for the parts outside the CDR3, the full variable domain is AAGVIQSPRHLIKEKRETATLKCYPIPRHDTVYWYQQGPGQDPQFLISFYEKMQSDKGSIPDRFSAQQFSDYHSELNMSSLELGDSALYFCASSVGLEVDTQYFGPGTRLTVL.

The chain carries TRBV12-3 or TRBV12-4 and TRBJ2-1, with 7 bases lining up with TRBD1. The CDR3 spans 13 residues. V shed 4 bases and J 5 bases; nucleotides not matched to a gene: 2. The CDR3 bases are TGTGCCAGCAGTTACCAGGGGGACAATGAGCAGTTCTTC. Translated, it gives CASSYQGDNEQFF.

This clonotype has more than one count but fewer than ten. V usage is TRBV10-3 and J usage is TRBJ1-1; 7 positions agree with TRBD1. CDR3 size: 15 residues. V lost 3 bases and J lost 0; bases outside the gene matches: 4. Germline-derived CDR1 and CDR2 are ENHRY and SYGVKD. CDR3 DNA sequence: TGTGCCATCAGTGAAGACAGGGAGGTGAACACTGAAGCTTTCTTT. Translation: CAISEDREVNTEAFF.

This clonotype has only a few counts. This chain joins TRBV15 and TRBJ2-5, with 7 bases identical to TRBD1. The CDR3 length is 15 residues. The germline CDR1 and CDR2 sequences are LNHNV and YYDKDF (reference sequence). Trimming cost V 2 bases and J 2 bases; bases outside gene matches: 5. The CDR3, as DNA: TGTGCCACCAGCAGACGTGGGACAGCGCAAGAGACCCAGTACTTC. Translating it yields CATSRRGTAQETQYF.

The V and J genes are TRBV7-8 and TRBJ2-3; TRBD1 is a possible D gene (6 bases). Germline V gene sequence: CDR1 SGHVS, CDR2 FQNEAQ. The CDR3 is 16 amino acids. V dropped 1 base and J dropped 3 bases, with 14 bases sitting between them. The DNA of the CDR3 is TGTGCCAGCAGCTTAGGTGGGGGCTCTTATACAGATACGCAGTATTTT. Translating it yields CASSLGGGSYTDTQYF.

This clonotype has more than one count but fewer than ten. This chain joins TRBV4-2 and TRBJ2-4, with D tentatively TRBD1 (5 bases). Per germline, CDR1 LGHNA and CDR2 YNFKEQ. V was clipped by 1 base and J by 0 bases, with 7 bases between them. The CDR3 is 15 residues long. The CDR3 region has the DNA TGTGCCAGCAGCCAAGGACAGATAGCCAAAAACATTCAGTACTTC. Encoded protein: CASSQGQIAKNIQYF.

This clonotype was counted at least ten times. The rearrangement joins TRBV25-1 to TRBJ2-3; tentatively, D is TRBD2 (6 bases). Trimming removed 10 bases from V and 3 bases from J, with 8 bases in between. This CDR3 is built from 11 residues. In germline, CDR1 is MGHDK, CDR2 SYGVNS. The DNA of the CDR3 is TGTGCCATCGGAGGGACAGATACGCAGTATTTT. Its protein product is CAIGGTDTQYF.

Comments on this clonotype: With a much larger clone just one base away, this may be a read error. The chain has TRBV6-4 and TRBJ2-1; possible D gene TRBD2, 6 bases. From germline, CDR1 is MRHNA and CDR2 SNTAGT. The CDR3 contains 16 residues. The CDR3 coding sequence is TGTGCCAGCAGTGACTCGGACTATGGGGGTATTCATGAGGAGTTCTTC. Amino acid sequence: CASSDSDYGGIHEEFF.

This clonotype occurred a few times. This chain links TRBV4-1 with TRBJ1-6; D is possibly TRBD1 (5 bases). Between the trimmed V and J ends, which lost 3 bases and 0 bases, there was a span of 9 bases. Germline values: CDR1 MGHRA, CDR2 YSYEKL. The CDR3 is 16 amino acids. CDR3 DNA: TGCGCCAGCAGCCAGGGACGGTCCTCCTATAATTCACCCCTCCACTTT. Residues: CASSQGRSSYNSPLHF.

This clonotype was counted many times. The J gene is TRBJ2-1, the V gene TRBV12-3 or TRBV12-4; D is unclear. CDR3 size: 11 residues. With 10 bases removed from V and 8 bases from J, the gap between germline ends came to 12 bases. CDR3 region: CATAKNDEQFF. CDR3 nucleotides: TGTGCCACGGCTAAAAATGATGAGCAGTTCTTC.

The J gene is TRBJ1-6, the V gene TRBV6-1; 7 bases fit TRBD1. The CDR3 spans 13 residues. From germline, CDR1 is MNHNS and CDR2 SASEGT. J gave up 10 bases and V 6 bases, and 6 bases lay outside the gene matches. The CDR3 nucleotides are TGTGCCAGCAGCAAAACAGGGGTGTCACCCCTCCACTTT. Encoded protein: CASSKTGVSPLHF.

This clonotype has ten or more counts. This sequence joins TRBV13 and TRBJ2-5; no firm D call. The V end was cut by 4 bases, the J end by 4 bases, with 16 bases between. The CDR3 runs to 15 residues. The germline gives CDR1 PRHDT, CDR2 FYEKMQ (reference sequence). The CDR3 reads CASSSRNLMLETQYF. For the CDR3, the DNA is TGTGCCAGCAGCTCTAGGAATCTGATGCTAGAGACCCAGTACTTC.

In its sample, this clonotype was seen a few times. This CDR3 is CASRPSGRNEQFF. The CDR3 nucleotides are TGTGCCAGCAGACCGAGTGGGCGGAATGAGCAGTTCTTC. This chain connects TRBV7-2 to TRBJ2-1; no reliable D call. From germline, CDR1 is SGHTA and CDR2 FQGNSA. The CDR3 consists of 13 residues. Trimming stripped 6 bases from V and 7 bases from J, with 13 bases between.

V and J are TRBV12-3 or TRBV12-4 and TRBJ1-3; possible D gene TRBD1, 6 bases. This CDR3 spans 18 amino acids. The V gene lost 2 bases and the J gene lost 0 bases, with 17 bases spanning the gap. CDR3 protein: CASSLKGTGPRSGNTIYF. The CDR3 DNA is TGTGCCAGCAGTTTAAAAGGTACAGGGCCTCGCTCTGGAAACACCATATATTTT.

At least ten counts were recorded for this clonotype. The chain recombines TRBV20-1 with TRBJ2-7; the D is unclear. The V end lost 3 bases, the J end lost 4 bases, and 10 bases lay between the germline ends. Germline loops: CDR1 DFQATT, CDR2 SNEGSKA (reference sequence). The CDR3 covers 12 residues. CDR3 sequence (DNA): TGCAGTGCTAGGGGTTCCTTATACGAGCAGTACTTC. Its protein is CSARGSLYEQYF.

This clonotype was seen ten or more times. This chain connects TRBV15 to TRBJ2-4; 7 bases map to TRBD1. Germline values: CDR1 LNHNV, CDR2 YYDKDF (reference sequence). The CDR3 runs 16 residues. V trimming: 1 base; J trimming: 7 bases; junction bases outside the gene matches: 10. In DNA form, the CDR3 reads TGTGCCACCAGCAGAGTTCTAGGGGGCGCGGATAACATTCAGTACTTC. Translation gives CATSRVLGGADNIQYF.

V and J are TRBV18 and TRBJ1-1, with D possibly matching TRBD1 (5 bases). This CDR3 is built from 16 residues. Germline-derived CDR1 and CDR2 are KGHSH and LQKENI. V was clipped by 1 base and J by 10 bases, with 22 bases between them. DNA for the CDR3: TGTGCCAGCTCACCACTCCAGGGAGGGATGGTGGATGGAGCTTTCTTT. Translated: CASSPLQGGMVDGAFF.

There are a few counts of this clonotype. CDR3 residues: CASSLRRGRGYGYTF. In DNA form, the CDR3 reads TGTGCCAGCAGTTTAAGGAGGGGGCGAGGCTATGGCTACACCTTC. The chain recombines TRBV12-3 or TRBV12-4 with TRBJ1-2; 7 bases line up with TRBD1. The length of the CDR3 is 15 residues. V shed 2 bases and J 4 bases; nucleotides not matched to a gene: 7.

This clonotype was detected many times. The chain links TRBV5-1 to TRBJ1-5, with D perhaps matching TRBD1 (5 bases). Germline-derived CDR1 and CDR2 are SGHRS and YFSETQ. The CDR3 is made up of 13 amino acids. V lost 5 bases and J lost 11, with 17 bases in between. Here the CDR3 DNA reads TGCGCCAGCAGTCCGCTAGGGACTGGGGCCCAGCATTTT. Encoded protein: CASSPLGTGAQHF.

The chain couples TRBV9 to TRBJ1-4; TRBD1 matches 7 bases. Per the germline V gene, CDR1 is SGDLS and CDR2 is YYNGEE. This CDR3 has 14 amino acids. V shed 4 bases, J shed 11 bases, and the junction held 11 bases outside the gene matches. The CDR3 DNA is TGTGCCAGCAGCCCTTGGACGCAGGGGGACAAACTGTTTTTT. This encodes CASSPWTQGDKLFF.

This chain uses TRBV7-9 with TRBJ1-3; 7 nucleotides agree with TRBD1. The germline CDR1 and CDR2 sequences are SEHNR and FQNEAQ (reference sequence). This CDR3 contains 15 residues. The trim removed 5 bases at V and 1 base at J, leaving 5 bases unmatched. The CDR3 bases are TGTGCCAGCAGCAAGCAGACAGGGTCTGGAAACACCATATATTTT. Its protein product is CASSKQTGSGNTIYF.

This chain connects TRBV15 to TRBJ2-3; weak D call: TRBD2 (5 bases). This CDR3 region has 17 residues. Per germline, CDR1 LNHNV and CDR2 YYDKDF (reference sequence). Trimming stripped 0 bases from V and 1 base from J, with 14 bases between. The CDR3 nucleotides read TGTGCCACCAGCAGAGAGTTCTCCCAGAGGGGCACAGATACGCAGTATTTT. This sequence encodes CATSREFSQRGTDTQYF. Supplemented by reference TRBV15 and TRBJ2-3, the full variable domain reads DAMVIQNPRYQVTQFGKPVTLSCSQTLNHNVMYWYQQKSSQAPKLLFHYYDKDFNNEADTPDNFQSRRPNTSFCFLDIRSPGLGDTAMYLCATSREFSQRGTDTQYFGPGTRLTVL.

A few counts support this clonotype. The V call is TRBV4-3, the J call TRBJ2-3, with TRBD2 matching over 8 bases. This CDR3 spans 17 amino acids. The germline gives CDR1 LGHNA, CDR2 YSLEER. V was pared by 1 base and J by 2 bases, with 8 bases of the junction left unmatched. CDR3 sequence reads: CASSQAGIAGYTDTQYF. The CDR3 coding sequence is TGCGCCAGCAGCCAAGCGGGTATAGCGGGATACACAGATACGCAGTATTTT.

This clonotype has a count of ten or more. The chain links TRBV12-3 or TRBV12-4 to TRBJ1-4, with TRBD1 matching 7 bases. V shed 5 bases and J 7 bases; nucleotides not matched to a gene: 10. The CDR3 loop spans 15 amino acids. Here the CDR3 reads CASSGYRGSGEKLFF. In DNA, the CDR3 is TGTGCCAGCAGTGGCTACAGGGGATCGGGTGAAAAACTGTTTTTT.

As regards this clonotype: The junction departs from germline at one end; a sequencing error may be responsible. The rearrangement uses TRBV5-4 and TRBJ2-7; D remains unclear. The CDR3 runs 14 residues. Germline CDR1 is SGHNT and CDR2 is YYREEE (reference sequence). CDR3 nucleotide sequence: TGTGCCAGCAGCTTGGAGCTCCGCTCCCACGAGCAGTACTTC. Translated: CASSLELRSHEQYF.

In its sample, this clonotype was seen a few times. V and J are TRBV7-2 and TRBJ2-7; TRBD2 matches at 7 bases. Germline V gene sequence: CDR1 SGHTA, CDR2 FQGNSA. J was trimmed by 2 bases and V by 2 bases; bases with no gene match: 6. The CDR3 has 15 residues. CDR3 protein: CASSLWGGETYEQYF. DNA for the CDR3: TGTGCCAGCAGCTTATGGGGAGGGGAGACCTACGAGCAGTACTTC.